What follows are 17 T cell receptor beta chains derived from one specimen sequenced in a study of early stage breast cancer tumors. Clones were read by immunoSEQ multiplex PCR, and TCRdb kept only the in-frame ones, dropping some. Of approximately 75,000 clones in the sample, roughly 80% were seen once. The specimen was blood. The receptors come from a person aged 40 to 50 with breast cancer.

This clone appeared a single time. V gene TRBV5-5 combines with J gene TRBJ2-5; D remains ambiguous. The CDR3 runs to 12 residues. The V and J ends lost 7 bases and 4 bases respectively, with 11 bases between them. CDR1 and CDR2 (germline): SGHKS, YYEKEE (reference sequence). CDR3 nucleotide sequence: TGTGCCAGCGAAACGTCCGGAGAGACCCAGTACTTC. It yields the protein CASETSGETQYF. Using reference TRBV5-5 and TRBJ2-5 for the parts outside the CDR3, the full variable domain is DAGVTQSPTHLIKTRGQQVTLRCSPISGHKSVSWYQQVLGQGPQFIFQYYEKEERGRGNFPDRFSARQFPNYSSELNVNALLLGDSALYLCASETSGETQYFGPGTRLLVL.

The gene calls are TRBV28 and TRBJ2-3; 7 bases agree with TRBD2. J was trimmed by 2 bases and V by 6 bases; bases with no gene match: 5. The germline gives CDR1 MDHEN, CDR2 SYDVKM. The CDR3 extends over 14 amino acids. CDR3 coding DNA: TGTGCCAGCAGACCTAGCGGCTTCACAGATACGCAGTATTTT. The encoded protein is CASRPSGFTDTQYF.

V gene TRBV10-2 combines with J gene TRBJ2-1, with TRBD2 matching over 10 bases. CDR3 length: 16 residues. The germline V gene has CDR1 WSHSY and CDR2 SAAADI. V lost 6 bases to trimming and J lost 4 bases; unmatched junction nucleotides: 9. The CDR3 loop is CASRRGGTSVYNEQFF. CDR3 nucleotide sequence: TGCGCCAGCAGGAGAGGAGGGACTAGCGTATACAATGAGCAGTTCTTC.

The gene calls are TRBV11-2 and TRBJ2-5, with 9 bases matching TRBD2. Trimming at V came to 3 bases and at J to 5 bases, leaving 4 bases not matched to a gene. Germline lookup yields CDR1 SGHAT and CDR2 FQNNGV. This CDR3 spans 14 amino acids. The CDR3 DNA sequence: TGTGCCAGCAGCTTGGCGGGGGGGATGGAGACCCAGTACTTC. Translated, it gives CASSLAGGMETQYF.

The chain is built from TRBV13 and TRBJ2-1; the D is unclear. Trimming shortened V by 0 bases and J by 9 bases, and 3 bases separated the two germline ends. CDR3 length: 11 residues. CDR1 and CDR2 (germline): PRHDT, FYEKMQ (reference sequence). The CDR3 loop is CASSLGVEQFF. CDR3 DNA sequence: TGTGCCAGCAGCTTAGGAGTTGAGCAGTTCTTC.

The chain uses TRBV7-2 and TRBJ2-1; D is unclear. The CDR3 has 14 residues. V was clipped by 2 bases and J by 6 bases, with 11 bases between them. Germline CDR1 is SGHTA and CDR2 is FQGNSA. The CDR3 bases are TGTGCCAGCAGCTTACATAACAGTCTCAATGAGCAGTTCTTC. As protein: CASSLHNSLNEQFF. The full variable domain, with the rest looked up from reference TRBV7-2 and TRBJ2-1, is GAGVSQSPSNKVTEKGKDVELRCDPISGHTALYWYRQSLGQGLEFLIYFQGNSAPDKSGLPSDRFSAERTGGSVSTLTIQRTQQEDSAVYLCASSLHNSLNEQFFGPGTRLTVL.

There are a few counts of this clone. The chain is built from TRBV18 and TRBJ1-3; 8 bases line up with TRBD1. The CDR3 is 16 amino acids. The J segment lost 1 base and the V segment lost 5 bases, leaving 7 bases of the junction unmatched. In germline, CDR1 is KGHSH, CDR2 LQKENI. In DNA, the CDR3 is TGTGCCAGCTCATTTTCAACAGGGGGGTCTGGAAACACCATATATTTT. Its protein product is CASSFSTGGSGNTIYF. The full variable domain, its missing parts supplied by reference TRBV18 and TRBJ1-3, is NAGVMQNPRHLVRRRGQEARLRCSPMKGHSHVYWYRQLPEEGLKFMVYLQKENIIDESGMPKERFSAEFPKEGPSILRIQQVVRGDSAAYFCASSFSTGGSGNTIYFGEGSWLTVV.

The V call is TRBV5-4, the J call TRBJ2-7; TRBD2 is a possible D gene (6 bases). Germline V gives CDR1 SGHNT, CDR2 YYREEE (reference sequence). This CDR3 spans 17 amino acids. V lost 4 bases and J 4 bases, leaving 24 bases between the germline ends. The CDR3 DNA reads TGTGCCAGCAGCCCCGCGATACCGGGACTCGGAAATTACGAGCAGTACTTC. It translates to CASSPAIPGLGNYEQYF.

The chain uses TRBV15 and TRBJ2-7, with D possibly being TRBD1 (5 bases). CDR1 and CDR2 (germline): LNHNV, YYDKDF (reference sequence). Trimming took 0 bases from V and 3 from J, leaving 9 bases between them. This CDR3 comprises 14 residues. This chain's CDR3 is CATSRDPGHYEQYF. The CDR3 nucleotides are TGTGCCACCAGCAGAGATCCAGGACACTACGAGCAGTACTTC.

This sequence joins TRBV6-5 and TRBJ2-7; TRBD2 matches at 9 bases. The CDR3 has 16 residues. Looked up from germline, CDR1 is MNHEY and CDR2 is SVGAGI. J lost 1 base, V lost 0 bases, and 4 bases had no gene match. CDR3 amino acids: CASSYSLTSGSYEQYF. CDR3 nucleotide sequence: TGTGCCAGCAGTTACTCGTTAACTAGCGGGTCCTACGAGCAGTACTTC.

This clone was seen just once. V gene TRBV20-1 combines with J gene TRBJ2-7; possibly TRBD2 for D (6 bases). This CDR3 spans 11 amino acids. Germline CDR1 is DFQATT and CDR2 is SNEGSKA (reference sequence). Trimming left V 0 bases short and J 8 bases short, with 8 bases between. DNA of the CDR3: TGCAGTGCTAGAGAGACTAGGAAGCAGTACTTC. It translates to CSARETRKQYF.

V and J are TRBV5-4 and TRBJ2-1; D remains ambiguous. CDR3 size: 13 residues. Trimming took 6 bases from V and 9 from J, leaving 16 bases between them. Germline CDR1 SGHNT, CDR2 YYREEE (reference sequence). The CDR3 sequence: CASTPSSFGEQFF. The CDR3 DNA follows: TGTGCCAGCACCCCCTCATCCTTCGGTGAGCAGTTCTTC.

This clone was counted once. The V gene is TRBV28, the J gene TRBJ1-2; TRBD1 aligns across 7 bases. Germline V gene data show CDR1 as MDHEN and CDR2 as SYDVKM. Trimming removed 3 bases from V and 8 bases from J; junction bases left unmatched: 6. CDR3 length equals 13 residues. The CDR3 region has the DNA TGTGCCAGCAGTTTGACAGGGTCACTGGGCTACACCTTC. It encodes CASSLTGSLGYTF.

CDR3 in amino acids: CASSLFNTGELFF. CDR3 coding DNA: TGTGCCAGCAGCTTATTCAACACCGGGGAGCTGTTTTTT. The chain links TRBV7-8 to TRBJ2-2; the D is unclear. CDR1 SGHVS and CDR2 FQNEAQ come from the germline V gene. The CDR3 totals 13 residues. V was shortened by 2 bases and J by 2 bases, with 3 bases between the two germline ends.

The V and J genes are TRBV10-3 and TRBJ1-2, with a tentative D call TRBD1 (5 bases). The CDR3 loop spans 15 amino acids. Germline CDR1 reads ENHRY; CDR2 reads SYGVKD. Trimming pared 0 bases from V and 6 bases from J, leaving 14 bases between. The CDR3 reads CAISESWGALDGYTF. The DNA for the CDR3 is TGTGCCATCAGTGAGTCGTGGGGCGCACTAGATGGCTACACCTTC.

The V and J genes are TRBV28 and TRBJ2-3; TRBD1 aligns across 8 bases. Trimming removed 6 bases from V and 1 base from J; junction bases left unmatched: 12. CDR3 length: 17 amino acids. Germline loops: CDR1 MDHEN, CDR2 SYDVKM. CDR3 residues: CASSPPRQGPGTDTQYF. CDR3 coding DNA: TGTGCCAGCAGCCCTCCCCGACAGGGGCCGGGCACAGATACGCAGTATTTT.

The rearrangement joins TRBV7-9 to TRBJ2-4; 7 bases are a match to TRBD1. Trimming at V came to 1 base and at J to 0 bases, leaving 6 bases not matched to a gene. The CDR3 runs 17 residues. Germline lookup yields CDR1 SEHNR and CDR2 FQNEAQ (reference sequence). The CDR3 DNA sequence: TGTGCCAGCAGCTTAGTAGGGGGCGGTAGAGCCAAAAACATTCAGTACTTC. Protein product: CASSLVGGGRAKNIQYF.